The 14 T cell receptor beta chains reported below all come from one sample, sequenced in a study of blood T cells in healthy people across ages. Together with a sample-barcoded 5' primer, a J-beta primer mix was included in a second PCR lasting roughly 6 to 12 cycles. TCRdb recomputed calls from the 5' RACE reads with MiXCR, one row per CDR3 protein. The sample has 550,000 to 600,000 distinct CDR3 sequences; 40% to 50% are singletons. Material for sequencing was blood. These receptors were taken from a man older than 75 in good health.

CDR3 loop: CASSLVAGGRTDTQYF. The CDR3 DNA is TGTGCCAGCAGCTTGGTGGCGGGGGGGAGGACAGATACGCAGTATTTT. The chain carries TRBV5-4 and TRBJ2-3; 9 bases fit TRBD2. Germline V gives CDR1 SGHNT, CDR2 YYREEE (reference sequence). CDR3 length: 16 residues. V was clipped by 0 bases and J by 3 bases; unmatched bases: 5. Using reference TRBV5-4 and TRBJ2-3 for the parts outside the CDR3, the full variable domain is ETGVTQSPTHLIKTRGQQVTLRCSSQSGHNTVSWYQQALGQGPQFIFQYYREEENGRGNFPPRFSGLQFPNYSSELNVNALELDDSALYLCASSLVAGGRTDTQYFGPGTRLTVL.

This clonotype has more than one count but fewer than ten. This CDR3 reads CASSPRQGTSSYEQYF. DNA of the CDR3: TGTGCCAGCTCACCACGACAGGGTACTAGCTCCTACGAGCAGTACTTC. This rearrangement joins TRBV18 to TRBJ2-7, with 7 bases that match TRBD1. CDR3 size: 16 residues. J was trimmed by 0 bases and V by 1 base; bases with no gene match: 6. Germline-derived CDR1 and CDR2 are KGHSH and LQKENI.

This chain uses TRBV7-2 with TRBJ1-2, with TRBD1 as a possible D gene (6 bases). V was trimmed by 6 bases and J by 2 bases, leaving 16 bases between them. CDR1 is SGHTA and CDR2 is FQGNSA in the germline V gene. CDR3 size: 15 residues. The CDR3 coding sequence is TGTGCCAGCAGAAAACAGAGGGGGGTAAACTATGGCTACACCTTC. Translating gives CASRKQRGVNYGYTF.

The chain has TRBV6-5 and TRBJ2-7; D is perhaps TRBD2 (6 bases). CDR3 size: 13 residues. The V and J ends lost 2 bases and 7 bases respectively, with 12 bases between them. The germline gives CDR1 MNHEY, CDR2 SVGAGI. The CDR3 spells CASSYGGVNEQYF. The CDR3, as DNA: TGTGCCAGCAGTTACGGCGGGGTCAATGAGCAGTACTTC.

As for this clonotype: It may be a read error: a sequence one base away is much more abundant. The chain employs TRBV6-1 and TRBJ2-7, with 8 bases lining up with TRBD1. Unmatched junction bases numbered 3, after V lost 6 bases and J lost 5 bases. Looked up from germline, CDR1 is MNHNS and CDR2 is SASEGT. The CDR3 spans 12 residues. The chain's CDR3 is CASRSGGNEQYF. The CDR3 DNA reads as TGTGCCAGCAGGTCAGGGGGCAACGAGCAGTACTTC.

This chain joins TRBV5-1 and TRBJ2-7; 7 bases map to TRBD1. After removal of 3 bases from V and 4 bases from J, the junction contained 7 bases not matched to a gene. Germline V gene data show CDR1 as SGHRS and CDR2 as YFSETQ. This CDR3 comprises 14 residues. CDR3 residues: CASSYQNRGYEQYF. The CDR3 region has the DNA TGCGCCAGCAGCTACCAAAACAGGGGTTACGAGCAGTACTTC.

This clonotype has a handful of counts. The chain links TRBV7-2 to TRBJ2-7; the D gene is possibly TRBD2 (6 bases). Trimming stripped 1 base from V and 7 bases from J, with 8 bases between. This CDR3 is 12 amino acids long. Germline V CDR1 and CDR2: SGHTA, FQGNSA. CDR3 nucleotide sequence: TGTGCCAGCAGCTTAGGGAGGGCTGAGCAGTACTTC. Residues: CASSLGRAEQYF.

The sample holds a few counts of this clonotype. The chain uses TRBV29-1 and TRBJ2-7, with 11 nucleotides matching TRBD1. The CDR3 runs to 14 residues. CDR1 is SQVTM and CDR2 is ANQGSEA in the germline V gene. V dropped 4 bases and J dropped 6; count of bases not matched to a gene: 8. CDR3 nucleotide sequence: TGCAGCGTTGTTTTCTGGACAGGGGGCTCCGAGCAGTACTTC. As protein: CSVVFWTGGSEQYF.

This clonotype was observed at least ten times. The V and J genes are TRBV6-6 and TRBJ1-2; 12 positions match TRBD1. This CDR3 comprises 17 residues. J lost 6 bases, V lost 0 bases, and 8 bases had no gene match. Germline CDR1 reads MNHNY; CDR2 reads SVGAGI (reference sequence). The CDR3 loop reads CASSYSTPGTGGDGYTF. DNA of the CDR3: TGTGCCAGCAGTTACTCGACCCCCGGGACAGGGGGCGATGGCTACACCTTC.

This clonotype was seen a handful of times. This chain connects TRBV29-1 to TRBJ2-3; 10 nucleotides align to TRBD1. Germline V gene data show CDR1 as SQVTM and CDR2 as ANQGSEA. The CDR3 has 15 residues. With 7 bases clipped from V and 1 base from J, the junction kept 8 bases outside the gene matches. CDR3 DNA: TGCAGCGCTGAGACAGGGACAGGGGGCACAGATACGCAGTATTTT. Its translation: CSAETGTGGTDTQYF.

The V gene is TRBV12-3 or TRBV12-4, the J gene TRBJ2-1; no firm D call. The CDR3 is made up of 15 amino acids. The ends were cut back, 5 bases at V and 2 bases at J, with 13 bases in the middle. This chain's CDR3 is CASSPAPTAYNEQFF. The CDR3 DNA is TGTGCCAGCAGTCCGGCCCCGACGGCCTACAATGAGCAGTTCTTC.

The chain recombines TRBV28 with TRBJ1-1; the D is unclear. CDR3 length: 15 residues. Germline CDR1 MDHEN, CDR2 SYDVKM. V lost 6 bases and J lost 1, with 15 bases in between. The CDR3 is CASRLKQLPNTEAFF. CDR3 DNA: TGTGCCAGCAGACTAAAACAGTTGCCGAACACTGAAGCTTTCTTT.

The chain links TRBV7-2 to TRBJ2-5, with TRBD2 matching 9 bases. The CDR3 loop spans 15 amino acids. With V trimmed by 1 base and J by 5 bases, 5 bases remained unmatched. The germline CDR1 and CDR2 sequences are SGHTA and FQGNSA. The CDR3 nucleotides read TGTGCCAGCAGCTTAGGGCTAGCGGGATCTGAGACCCAGTACTTC. This sequence encodes CASSLGLAGSETQYF.

Remarks on this clonotype: Germline and junction disagree at one end, which may indicate a read error. The chain employs TRBV29-1 and TRBJ1-1; D unresolved. The CDR3 is made up of 11 amino acids. Germline V lookup: CDR1 SQVTM, CDR2 ANQGSEA. As DNA, the CDR3 is TGCAGCGTTCATGGGAACGCTGAAGCTTTCTTT. Translating it yields CSVHGNAEAFF.